The 26 T cell receptor beta chains presented below share a single source sample, sequenced in a study of OX40 agonist ivuxolimab in advanced cancers. Generated by immunoSEQ multiplex PCR, the TCRdb table keeps only in-frame clones and is missing some. The table shows about 72,000 clones, with approximately 86% occurring only once. This sample comprised CD4+ or CD8+ T cells sorted from blood, obtained in a trial of the OX40 agonist ivuxolimab. These receptors originate from an adult with an advanced solid tumor such as melanoma, head and neck, liver or kidney cancer.

The chain employs TRBV7-2 and TRBJ2-1; D not certain. Between the trimmed V and J ends, which lost 4 bases and 7 bases, there was a span of 11 bases. CDR1 is SGHTA and CDR2 is FQGNSA in the germline V gene. CDR3 length: 13 residues. The CDR3 sequence: CASSYGKENEQFF. For the CDR3, the DNA is TGTGCCAGCAGCTACGGAAAGGAGAATGAGCAGTTCTTC.

CDR3 in amino acids: CASSQALGVSGNTIYF. CDR3 coding DNA: TGCGCCAGCAGCCAGGCGCTAGGGGTTTCTGGAAACACCATATATTTT. The chain is built from TRBV4-3 and TRBJ1-3, with TRBD1 as a possible D gene (5 bases). The CDR3 totals 16 residues. Trimming shortened V by 3 bases and J by 1 base, and 13 bases separated the two germline ends. Germline-derived CDR1 and CDR2 are LGHNA and YSLEER.

The genes are TRBV9 and TRBJ2-7; D ambiguous. Germline CDR1 reads SGDLS; CDR2 reads YYNGEE. V lost 3 bases and J lost 3, with 13 bases in between. This CDR3 comprises 14 residues. The CDR3 DNA reads TGTGCCAGCAGCGCCTCTTTGGGCGACTACGAGCAGTACTTC. Its protein product is CASSASLGDYEQYF. Using reference TRBV9 and TRBJ2-7 for the parts outside the CDR3, the full variable domain is DSGVTQTPKHLITATGQRVTLRCSPRSGDLSVYWYQQSLDQGLQFLIQYYNGEERAKGNILERFSAQQFPDLHSELNLSSLELGDSALYFCASSASLGDYEQYFGPGTRLTVT.

The chain recombines TRBV4-3 with TRBJ2-1; 11 bases are a match to TRBD2. J was trimmed by 3 bases and V by 3 bases; bases with no gene match: 4. The CDR3 spans 16 residues. Germline CDR1 LGHNA, CDR2 YSLEER. The CDR3 bases are TGCGCCAGCAGCCAGGATACTAGCGGGAGCTACAATGAGCAGTTCTTC. The encoded protein is CASSQDTSGSYNEQFF.

The J gene is TRBJ2-7, the V gene TRBV7-8; D not resolved. Germline V CDR1 and CDR2: SGHVS, FQNEAQ. Trimming took off 1 base at V and 2 bases at J, with 6 bases between the two ends. The CDR3 runs to 13 residues. The CDR3, as DNA: TGTGCCAGCAGCTTAGGGACCCCCTACGAGCAGTACTTC. Its translation: CASSLGTPYEQYF.

This clone was observed a few times. V gene TRBV28 combines with J gene TRBJ1-2; TRBD1 aligns across 9 bases. The germline CDR1 and CDR2 sequences are MDHEN and SYDVKM. The V and J ends lost 3 bases and 7 bases, in that order; junction bases with no gene match: 6. CDR3 length: 14 amino acids. In DNA, the CDR3 is TGTGCCAGCAGTTTCTCGGACAGGGGAGGTGGCTACACCTTC. Encoded protein: CASSFSDRGGGYTF.

The V call is TRBV7-2, the J call TRBJ1-1, with D hard to call. The germline V gene encodes CDR1 SGHTA and CDR2 FQGNSA. This CDR3 has 14 residues. V lost 2 bases and J lost 1, with 8 bases in between. This CDR3 reads CASSLFGRNTEAFF. The CDR3, as DNA: TGTGCCAGCAGCTTATTCGGTAGGAACACTGAAGCTTTCTTT.

The table lists this clone with a few counts. The gene calls are TRBV7-2 and TRBJ2-5; unclear D gene. Trimming stripped 5 bases from V and 3 bases from J, with 10 bases between. The length of the CDR3 is 13 residues. From germline, CDR1 is SGHTA and CDR2 FQGNSA. This chain's CDR3 is CASSPPKEETQYF. Written as DNA, the CDR3 is TGTGCCAGCAGCCCCCCGAAGGAAGAGACCCAGTACTTC.

The V and J genes are TRBV2 and TRBJ1-1, with D maybe TRBD1 (6 bases). The CDR3 runs to 14 residues. Per germline, CDR1 SNHLY and CDR2 FYNNEI. The V end lost 7 bases, the J end lost 4 bases, and 16 bases lay between the germline ends. CDR3 bases: TGTGCCAGCAAATGGGGGGGCTCAATCACTGAAGCTTTCTTT. It specifies CASKWGGSITEAFF. Looking up the rest from reference TRBV2 and TRBJ1-1 gives the full variable domain: EPEVTQTPSHQVTQMGQEVILRCVPISNHLYFYWYRQILGQKVEFLVSFYNNEISEKSEIFDDQFSVERPDGSNFTLKIRSTKLEDSAMYFCASKWGGSITEAFFGQGTRLTVV.

This chain uses TRBV5-1 with TRBJ2-3; D perhaps matches TRBD1 (5 bases). The V end was cut by 0 bases, the J end by 3 bases, with 11 bases between. Looked up from germline, CDR1 is SGHRS and CDR2 is YFSETQ. This CDR3 comprises 15 residues. Here the CDR3 DNA reads TGCGCCAGCAGCTTGGCCGCAGGGTTGACAGATACGCAGTATTTT. Translating it yields CASSLAAGLTDTQYF.

V and J are TRBV5-4 and TRBJ2-5, with 9 bases aligning to TRBD1. CDR1 is SGHNT and CDR2 is YYREEE in the germline V gene (reference sequence). The CDR3 loop spans 14 amino acids. V shed 4 bases, J shed 1 base, and the junction held 2 bases outside the gene matches. As DNA, the CDR3 is TGTGCCAGCAGCACACAGGGGGCCCAAGAGACCCAGTACTTC. Translation gives CASSTQGAQETQYF.

The CDR3 DNA follows: TGTGCCAGCAGTAAGGACAAGCCCAACGGCTACACCTTC. Translating it yields CASSKDKPNGYTF. The gene calls are TRBV2 and TRBJ1-2; D is possibly TRBD1 (5 bases). Germline CDR1 reads SNHLY; CDR2 reads FYNNEI. Between the trimmed V and J ends, which lost 5 bases and 8 bases, there was a span of 15 bases. The CDR3 is made up of 13 amino acids.

The chain is built from TRBV4-3 and TRBJ2-4, with D hard to call. This CDR3 contains 16 residues. The V end was cut by 0 bases, the J end by 0 bases, with 9 bases between. In germline, CDR1 is LGHNA, CDR2 YSLEER. CDR3 sequence reads: CASSQESVGAKNIQYF. As DNA, the CDR3 is TGCGCCAGCAGCCAAGAGTCAGTGGGAGCCAAAAACATTCAGTACTTC.

A single count supports this clone. The chain recombines TRBV18 with TRBJ1-1, with TRBD1 matching over 8 bases. The CDR3 runs 15 residues. CDR1 is KGHSH, CDR2 LQKENI, per germline. J was trimmed by 0 bases and V by 8 bases; bases with no gene match: 8. The CDR3 spells CASRGQGNMNTEAFF. The CDR3 nucleotides read TGTGCCAGCCGCGGACAGGGCAATATGAACACTGAAGCTTTCTTT.

The chain is built from TRBV6-5 and TRBJ1-1; D call uncertain. In germline, CDR1 is MNHEY, CDR2 SVGAGI. The length of the CDR3 is 13 residues. V was clipped by 3 bases and J by 3 bases, with 8 bases between them. The CDR3 loop reads CASSYGRHTEAFF. CDR3 nucleotides: TGTGCCAGCAGTTATGGGAGGCACACTGAAGCTTTCTTT.

The chain is built from TRBV18 and TRBJ2-3, with D tentatively TRBD1 (5 bases). Germline assignment: CDR1 KGHSH and CDR2 LQKENI. The V end lost 6 bases, the J end lost 0 bases, and 16 bases lay between the germline ends. The CDR3 spans 16 residues. The CDR3 DNA reads as TGTGCCAGCTCTTCCGACAGTGACATTAGCACAGATACGCAGTATTTT. Its protein product is CASSSDSDISTDTQYF.

The J gene is TRBJ2-7, the V gene TRBV6-1; the D gene is possibly TRBD1 (6 bases). Trimming took 3 bases from V and 4 from J, leaving 16 bases between them. CDR1 and CDR2 from the germline V gene are MNHNS and SASEGT. This CDR3 spans 15 amino acids. In DNA form, the CDR3 reads TGTGCCAGCAGTGATAGTCAACAGGGCTTTTACGAGCAGTACTTC. This sequence encodes CASSDSQQGFYEQYF.

The genes are TRBV9 and TRBJ2-5, with 16 nucleotides matching TRBD2. Looked up from germline, CDR1 is SGDLS and CDR2 is YYNGEE. The CDR3 length is 17 residues. V was clipped by 2 bases and J by 5 bases; unmatched bases: 6. The CDR3 DNA follows: TGTGCCAGCAGCGTGGGACTAGCGGGGGGGCTTAGGGAGACCCAGTACTTC. Protein: CASSVGLAGGLRETQYF.

The chain combines TRBV6-6 with TRBJ2-1; possibly TRBD2 for D (7 bases). CDR3 length: 16 amino acids. Germline V gene sequence: CDR1 MNHNY, CDR2 SVGAGI (reference sequence). The V end was cut by 8 bases, the J end by 9 bases, with 26 bases between. CDR3 loop: CASVSPGADGGGEQFF. The CDR3 DNA follows: TGTGCCAGCGTTTCCCCAGGGGCGGACGGCGGGGGTGAGCAGTTCTTC.

The chain couples TRBV11-3 to TRBJ2-3; 10 bases map to TRBD1. The CDR3 has 18 residues. Germline-derived CDR1 and CDR2 are SGHNT and YENEEA. The V and J ends lost 1 base and 2 bases, in that order; junction bases with no gene match: 9. CDR3 region: CASSLGHTGTGVTDTQYF. The CDR3, as DNA: TGTGCCAGCAGCTTAGGGCATACCGGGACAGGGGTCACAGATACGCAGTATTTT.

The chain links TRBV10-3 to TRBJ1-2; a weak D match, TRBD1 (5 bases). V gave up 0 bases and J gave up 10 bases, with 18 bases separating them. Germline CDR1 and CDR2: ENHRY and SYGVKD. The length of the CDR3 is 15 residues. CDR3 sequence reads: CAISESRKVRDDYTF. CDR3 nucleotide sequence: TGTGCCATCAGTGAGTCGAGAAAGGTGAGGGACGACTACACCTTC.

This chain uses TRBV18 with TRBJ2-2; D call uncertain. The CDR3 covers 14 residues. Germline CDR1 KGHSH, CDR2 LQKENI. The V gene lost 0 bases and the J gene lost 2 bases, with 4 bases spanning the gap. CDR3 sequence reads: CASSPPYNTGELFF. CDR3 coding DNA: TGTGCCAGCTCACCACCTTATAACACCGGGGAGCTGTTTTTT.

Note on this clone: The sample has other DNA sequences that encode this CDR3 too. The chain employs TRBV4-3 and TRBJ1-4; D call uncertain. V was trimmed by 0 bases and J by 5 bases, leaving 13 bases between them. The CDR3 is 16 residues long. Germline assignment: CDR1 LGHNA and CDR2 YSLEER. CDR3 in amino acids: CASSQDRGRRNEKLFF. The DNA of the CDR3 is TGCGCCAGCAGCCAAGATAGAGGACGGCGGAATGAAAAACTGTTTTTT.

This sequence joins TRBV4-3 and TRBJ2-7, with 9 bases aligning to TRBD1. The germline gives CDR1 LGHNA, CDR2 YSLEER. The CDR3 is 15 residues long. Trimming removed 0 bases from V and 7 bases from J; junction bases left unmatched: 7. CDR3 sequence (DNA): TGCGCCAGCAGCCAAGACCCCGACAGGGGGAGGGAGCAGTACTTC. This codes for CASSQDPDRGREQYF.

The V and J genes are TRBV2 and TRBJ1-5; the match to TRBD1 covers 9 bases. Germline trimming cut 4 bases from V and 2 bases from J; bases unmatched to any gene: 6. This CDR3 has 16 amino acids. CDR1 is SNHLY and CDR2 is FYNNEI in the germline V gene. This CDR3 reads CASSARTGVGNQPQHF. The CDR3 nucleotides are TGTGCCAGCAGTGCCCGGACAGGGGTAGGCAATCAGCCCCAGCATTTT. Full variable domain (remainder filled in from reference TRBV2 and TRBJ1-5): EPEVTQTPSHQVTQMGQEVILRCVPISNHLYFYWYRQILGQKVEFLVSFYNNEISEKSEIFDDQFSVERPDGSNFTLKIRSTKLEDSAMYFCASSARTGVGNQPQHFGDGTRLSIL.

The chain carries TRBV2 and TRBJ2-3, with D possibly matching TRBD1 (6 bases). Deletions cut 9 bases from V and 5 bases from J, with 12 bases between. This CDR3 has 12 residues. From germline, CDR1 is SNHLY and CDR2 FYNNEI. The CDR3 here is CASLKGGDTQYF. In DNA form, the CDR3 reads TGTGCCAGTTTGAAAGGGGGAGATACGCAGTATTTT.